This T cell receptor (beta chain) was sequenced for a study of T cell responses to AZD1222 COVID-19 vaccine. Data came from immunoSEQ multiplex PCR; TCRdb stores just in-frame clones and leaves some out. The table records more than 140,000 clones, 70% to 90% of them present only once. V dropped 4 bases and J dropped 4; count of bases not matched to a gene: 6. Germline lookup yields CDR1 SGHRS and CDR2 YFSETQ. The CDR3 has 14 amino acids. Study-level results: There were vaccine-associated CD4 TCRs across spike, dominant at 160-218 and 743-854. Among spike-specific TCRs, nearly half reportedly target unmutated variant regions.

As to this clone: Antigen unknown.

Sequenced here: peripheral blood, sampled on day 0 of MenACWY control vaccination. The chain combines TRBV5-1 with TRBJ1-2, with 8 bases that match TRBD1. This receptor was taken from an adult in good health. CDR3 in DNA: TGCGCCAGCAGCACAGGACAGGGCGGCTATGGCTACACCTTC. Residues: CASSTGQGGYGYTF.